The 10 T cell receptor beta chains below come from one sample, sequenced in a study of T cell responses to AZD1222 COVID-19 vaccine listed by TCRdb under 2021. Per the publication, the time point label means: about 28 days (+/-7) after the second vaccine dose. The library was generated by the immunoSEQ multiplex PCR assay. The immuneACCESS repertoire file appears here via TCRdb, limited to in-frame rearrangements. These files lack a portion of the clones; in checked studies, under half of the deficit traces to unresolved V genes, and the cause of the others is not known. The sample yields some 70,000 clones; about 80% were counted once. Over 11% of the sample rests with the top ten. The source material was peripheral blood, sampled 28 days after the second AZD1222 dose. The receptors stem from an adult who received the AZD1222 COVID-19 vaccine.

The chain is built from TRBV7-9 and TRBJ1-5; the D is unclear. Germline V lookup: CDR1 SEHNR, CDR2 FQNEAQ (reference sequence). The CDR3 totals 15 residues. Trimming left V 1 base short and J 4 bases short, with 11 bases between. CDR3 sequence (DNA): TGTGCCAGCAGCTTAGTGGCAGAGGGAAATCAGCCCCAGCATTTT. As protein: CASSLVAEGNQPQHF.

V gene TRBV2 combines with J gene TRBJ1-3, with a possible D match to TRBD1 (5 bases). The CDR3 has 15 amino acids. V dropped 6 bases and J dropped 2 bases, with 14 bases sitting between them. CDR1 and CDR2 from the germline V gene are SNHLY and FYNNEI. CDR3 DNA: TGTGCCAGCAGCCAAGCCCGGACAACTGGAAACACCATATATTTT. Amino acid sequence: CASSQARTTGNTIYF.

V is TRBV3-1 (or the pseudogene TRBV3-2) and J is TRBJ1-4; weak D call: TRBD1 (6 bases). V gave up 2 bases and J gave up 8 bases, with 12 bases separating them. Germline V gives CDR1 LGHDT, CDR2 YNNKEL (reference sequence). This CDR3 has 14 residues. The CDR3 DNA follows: TGTGCCAGCAGCCAACAGGGGCGGAGGGAAAAACTGTTTTTT. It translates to CASSQQGRREKLFF.

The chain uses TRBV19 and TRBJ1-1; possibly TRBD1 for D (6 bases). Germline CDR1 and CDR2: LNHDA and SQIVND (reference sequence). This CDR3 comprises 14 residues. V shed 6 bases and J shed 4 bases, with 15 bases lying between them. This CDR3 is CASSHTGLGTEAFF. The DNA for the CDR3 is TGTGCCAGTAGCCACACAGGGTTGGGCACTGAAGCTTTCTTT.

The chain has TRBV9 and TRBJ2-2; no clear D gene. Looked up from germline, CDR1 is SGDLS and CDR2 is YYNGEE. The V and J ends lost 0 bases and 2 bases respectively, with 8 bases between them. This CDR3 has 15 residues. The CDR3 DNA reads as TGTGCCAGCAGCGTAGATCACAGTAACACCGGGGAGCTGTTTTTT. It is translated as CASSVDHSNTGELFF. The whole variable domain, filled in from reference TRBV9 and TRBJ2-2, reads DSGVTQTPKHLITATGQRVTLRCSPRSGDLSVYWYQQSLDQGLQFLIQYYNGEERAKGNILERFSAQQFPDLHSELNLSSLELGDSALYFCASSVDHSNTGELFFGEGSRLTVL.

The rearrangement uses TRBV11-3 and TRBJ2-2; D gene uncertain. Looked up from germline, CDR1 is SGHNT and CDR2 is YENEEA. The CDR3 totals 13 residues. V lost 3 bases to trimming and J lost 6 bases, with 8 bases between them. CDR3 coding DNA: TGTGCCAGCAGCTTCCCACATGCCGGGGAGCTGTTTTTT. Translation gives CASSFPHAGELFF.

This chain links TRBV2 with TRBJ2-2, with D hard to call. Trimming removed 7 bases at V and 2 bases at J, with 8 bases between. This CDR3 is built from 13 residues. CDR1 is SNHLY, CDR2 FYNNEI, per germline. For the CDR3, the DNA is TGTGCCAGCAACGAAGCCAACACCGGGGAGCTGTTTTTT. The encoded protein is CASNEANTGELFF.

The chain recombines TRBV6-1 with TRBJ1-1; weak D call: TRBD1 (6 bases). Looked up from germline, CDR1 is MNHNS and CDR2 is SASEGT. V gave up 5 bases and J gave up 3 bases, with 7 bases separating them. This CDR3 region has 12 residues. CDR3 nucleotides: TGTGCCAGCAGTACAGGGTACACTGAAGCTTTCTTT. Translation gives CASSTGYTEAFF.

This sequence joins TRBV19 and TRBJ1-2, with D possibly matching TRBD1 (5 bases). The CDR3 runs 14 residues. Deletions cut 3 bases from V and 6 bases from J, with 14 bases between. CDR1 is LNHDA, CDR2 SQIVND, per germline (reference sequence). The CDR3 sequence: CASSIGQGGDGYTF. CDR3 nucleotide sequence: TGTGCCAGTAGTATTGGGCAGGGAGGCGATGGCTACACCTTC.

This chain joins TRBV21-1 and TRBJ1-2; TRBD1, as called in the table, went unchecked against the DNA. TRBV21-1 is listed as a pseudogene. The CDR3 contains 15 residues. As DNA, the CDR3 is TGTGCCAGCAGCAAAGAAGAGGACAGAGTCTATGGCTACACCTTC. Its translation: CASSKEEDRVYGYTF.